This TCR beta chain stems from a study of blood T cell repertoires in COVID-19. Study in general: The study drew acute and convalescent COVID-19 samples from the United States, Italy and Spain.

The length of the CDR3 is 15 residues. CDR1 is SGHKS and CDR2 is YYEKEE in the germline V gene (reference sequence). V was pared by 0 bases and J by 9 bases, with 3 bases of the junction left unmatched. Profiling relied on immunoSEQ multiplex PCR, and the TCRdb table lists in-frame clones only, not all of them. The sample holds about 150,000 clones, 80% seen once. The sequence derives from a man between 60 and 75 years old with acute or convalescent COVID-19. Sequencing was performed on peripheral blood. The chain is built from TRBV5-5 and TRBJ1-6, with TRBD1 matching over 10 bases. The chain's CDR3 is CASSLGGQGFSPLHF. The CDR3 coding sequence is TGTGCCAGCAGCTTGGGGGGACAGGGGTTTTCACCCCTCCACTTT. Drawing the rest from reference TRBV5-5 and TRBJ1-6, the complete variable domain is DAGVTQSPTHLIKTRGQQVTLRCSPISGHKSVSWYQQVLGQGPQFIFQYYEKEERGRGNFPDRFSARQFPNYSSELNVNALLLGDSALYLCASSLGGQGFSPLHFGNGTRLTVT.